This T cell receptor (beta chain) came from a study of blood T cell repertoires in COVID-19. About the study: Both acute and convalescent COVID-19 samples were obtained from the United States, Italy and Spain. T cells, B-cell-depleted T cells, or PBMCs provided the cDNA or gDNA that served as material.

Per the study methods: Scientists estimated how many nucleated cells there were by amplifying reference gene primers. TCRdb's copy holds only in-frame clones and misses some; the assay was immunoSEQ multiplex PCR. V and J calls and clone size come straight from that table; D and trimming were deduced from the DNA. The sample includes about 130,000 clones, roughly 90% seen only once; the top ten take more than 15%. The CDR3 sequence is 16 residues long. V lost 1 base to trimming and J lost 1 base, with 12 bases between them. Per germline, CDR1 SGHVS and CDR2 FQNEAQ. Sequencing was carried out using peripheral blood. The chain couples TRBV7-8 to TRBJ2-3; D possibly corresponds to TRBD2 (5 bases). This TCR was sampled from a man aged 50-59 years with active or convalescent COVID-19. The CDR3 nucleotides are TGTGCCAGCAGCTTAGGGGCTAGCTGGGGCACAGATACGCAGTATTTT. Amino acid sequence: CASSLGASWGTDTQYF. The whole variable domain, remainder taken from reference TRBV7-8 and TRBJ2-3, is GAGVSQSPRYKVAKRGQDVALRCDPISGHVSLFWYQQALGQGPEFLTYFQNEAQLDKSGLPSDRFFAERPEGSVSTLKIQRTQQEDSAVYLCASSLGASWGTDTQYFGPGTRLTVL.